This T cell receptor (beta chain) was profiled in a study of OX40 agonist ivuxolimab in advanced cancers. Regarding the complete study: The costimulatory receptor OX40 (CD134) was targeted by ivuxolimab, a fully human IgG2 agonistic monoclonal antibody. Partial responses were achieved by three dose-escalation patients, of whom one had hepatocellular carcinoma and two had cutaneous melanoma. Prior anti-PD-1, anti-PD-L1 or anti-CTLA-4 therapy was permitted, and checkpoint inhibitors had been received by more than 35% of dose-escalation patients. Intravenous ivuxolimab was administered to patients every 2 weeks at six dose levels: 0.01, 0.1, 0.3, 1.5, 3 and 10 mg/kg. Of the roughly 52 patients in dose escalation, 19 had hepatocellular carcinoma, some 15 had melanoma, 9 had renal cell carcinoma and 9 had head and neck cancer. Peripheral TCRbeta sequencing was intended to test whether TCR sequence diversity was altered and clonal T-cell expansion was caused by ivuxolimab. The paper covers the monotherapy dose-escalation part of the phase I ivuxolimab trial, which included N ≈ 57 patients. In the dose-escalation cohort, more than 75% of patients were male, and the mean age was around 60 years, with a range of about 20 to 90.

V and J are trimmed by 6 bases and 9 bases, and the gene matches miss 10 bases of the junction. Its CDR3 holds 14 amino acids, cysteine through phenylalanine. The sequence is cut down to CDR3 DNA, 42 bases in frame from base 1. The germline V gene specifies KGHSH as CDR1 and LQKENI as CDR2. Patients with autoimmune disease history or receiving systemic immunosuppression were excluded from the trial. Peripheral blood for TCR sequencing was collected from all dose cohorts at baseline, on cycle 4 day 1, and on cycle 7 day 1. The samples were taken from a phase I, first-in-human, multicenter, open-label dose-escalation trial of ivuxolimab. The trial enrolled adults with locally advanced or metastatic head and neck squamous cell, hepatocellular, melanoma or renal cell carcinoma. Before TCR sequencing, CD4+ and CD8+ T cells were separately sorted from peripheral blood. Results the study describes overall, beyond this receptor: The antigen specificity of the peripheral T cells that underwent clonal expansion was not determined. At doses of 0.1 to 3.0 mg/kg, clonal expansion of both CD4+ and CD8+ blood T cells was observed from baseline to week 6. Low levels of normalized T-cell clonal expansion were also shown by some nonresponding patients. After ivuxolimab, CD8+ T cells had more expanded clones than CD4+ T cells on average. In partial responders in the 0.1-3.0 mg/kg groups, normalized peripheral clonal expansion was found to be among the lowest, especially among CD8+ T cells.

As to this clone: What antigen it recognizes has not been identified. Base qualities are not at hand, and no much larger clone is one base apart.

For sequencing of the TCRbeta CDR3 region, genomic DNA was extracted from the sorted cells. The immunoSEQ Assay was used for sequencing of TCRbeta CDR3 regions. This immuneACCESS table, as held by TCRdb, lists in-frame sequences with V and J called but not all clones. Of the missing ones, under half trace to an unresolved V gene in checked studies; the others have no known cause. This sample holds 92,000 or so clones; less than 85% were observed only once. The top ten clonotypes cover roughly 6% of the sample. This TCR derives from an adult with an advanced solid tumor such as melanoma, head and neck, liver or kidney cancer. This chain is built from TRBV18 and TRBJ2-1, and 8 junctional nucleotides match TRBD2. The sample here was CD4+ or CD8+ T cells sorted from blood, taken in a trial of the OX40 agonist ivuxolimab. The CDR3 amino acid sequence is: CASSTGGGSAEQFF. DNA sequence: TGTGCCAGCTCTACCGGGGGGGGTTCCGCTGAGCAGTTCTTC.